Each of the 15 T cell receptor beta chains below was sequenced from the same sample in a study of T-cell memory formation after mild COVID-19. TCRdb recomputed calls from the 5' RACE reads with MiXCR, one row per CDR3 protein. The data contain about 470,000 distinct CDR3 sequences, about 20% of them seen just once; the ten biggest clones take up about 12%. The source material was PBMCs or a T cell subset sorted from them (not recorded which). All receptors derive from an adult woman who had mild COVID-19 (a few samples of this study predate the infection). Cell type and time point are not known.

V usage is TRBV4-2 and J usage is TRBJ2-2; 7 bases fit TRBD1. The CDR3 is 16 amino acids. V was clipped by 3 bases and J by 0 bases; unmatched bases: 4. Germline CDR1 reads LGHNA; CDR2 reads YNFKEQ. CDR3 in DNA: TGTGCCAGCAGCCAGGAAGGACAGGCGAACACCGGGGAGCTGTTTTTT. Translated: CASSQEGQANTGELFF.

Turning to this clonotype: The junction departs from germline at one end; a sequencing error may be responsible. This chain connects TRBV15 to TRBJ2-1, with D tentatively TRBD2 (5 bases). Germline V lookup: CDR1 LNHNV, CDR2 YYDKDF (reference sequence). This CDR3 is built from 14 residues. This CDR3 is CSTSRHLGDNEQFF. The CDR3 DNA is TGTTCCACCAGCCGCCACTTGGGAGACAATGAGCAGTTCTTC.

This clonotype has just a few counts. The chain joins TRBV25-1 to TRBJ1-5; 9 bases map to TRBD1. V trimming: 2 bases; J trimming: 0 bases; junction bases outside the gene matches: 8. This CDR3 has 18 residues. CDR1 and CDR2 from the germline V gene are MGHDK and SYGVNS. This chain's CDR3 is CASSEPAQGAVSNQPQHF. The CDR3 DNA is TGTGCCAGCAGTGAACCTGCACAGGGGGCGGTTAGCAATCAGCCCCAGCATTTT.

This chain joins TRBV7-2 and TRBJ2-3; D remains unclear. Germline V gene lookup returns CDR1 SGHTA and CDR2 FQGNSA. V lost 5 bases, J lost 6 bases, and 15 bases lay in between. The CDR3 is 14 amino acids. The CDR3 nucleotides read TGTGCCAGCAGCCCCCTTGGCCGGCAGGATACGCAGTATTTT. It is translated as CASSPLGRQDTQYF.

This clonotype turned up a few times. The chain carries TRBV6-2 or TRBV6-3 and TRBJ2-2; 9 positions match TRBD2. The CDR3 consists of 17 residues. The V gene's germline CDR1 is MNHEY and CDR2 SVGEGT. Unmatched junction bases numbered 8, after V lost 0 bases and J lost 6 bases. The CDR3 loop is CASSYSGLARVPGELFF. The CDR3 nucleotides read TGTGCCAGCAGTTACTCGGGACTAGCCCGGGTGCCCGGGGAGCTGTTTTTT.

This clonotype has only a few counts. The V and J genes are TRBV5-5 and TRBJ1-5; the D is unclear. The CDR3 is made up of 15 amino acids. Trimming cost V 4 bases and J 1 base, with 12 bases left between them. Germline V CDR1 and CDR2: SGHKS, YYEKEE (reference sequence). CDR3 in amino acids: CASSVAHSSNQPQHF. Written as DNA, the CDR3 is TGTGCCAGCAGCGTAGCTCATTCCAGCAATCAGCCCCAGCATTTT.

The chain is built from TRBV5-1 and TRBJ1-1, with D perhaps matching TRBD1 (5 bases). CDR1 is SGHRS, CDR2 YFSETQ, per germline. V was trimmed by 4 bases and J by 6 bases, leaving 16 bases between them. The CDR3 is 14 amino acids. The CDR3 DNA sequence: TGCGCCAGCAGCCCTTCGACAGAGTTCGCTGAAGCTTTCTTT. Amino acid sequence: CASSPSTEFAEAFF.

The rearrangement joins TRBV20-1 to TRBJ2-1; 10 bases align to TRBD2. The V and J ends lost 1 base and 8 bases, in that order; junction bases with no gene match: 8. This CDR3 contains 15 residues. Germline V gene sequence: CDR1 DFQATT, CDR2 SNEGSKA (reference sequence). CDR3 coding DNA: TGCAGTGCTAGAGGTCTAGCGGGAGAATTGTATGAGCAGTTCTTC. Protein: CSARGLAGELYEQFF.

Only a few counts were recorded for this clonotype. At one of its ends the junction is not consistent with the germline gene, which may arise from a read error. V gene TRBV5-1 combines with J gene TRBJ2-7; D ambiguous. CDR3 size: 12 residues. CDR1 and CDR2 (germline): SGHRS, YFSETQ. The CDR3 DNA reads as TGCGCCAGCAGCCCAGTGAATGGCGGTGAGAACTTC. Translation gives CASSPVNGGENF.

The chain couples TRBV27 to TRBJ2-7; D perhaps matches TRBD1 (6 bases). This CDR3 region has 14 residues. Germline CDR1 reads MNHEY; CDR2 reads SMNVEV (reference sequence). Trimming removed 6 bases at V and 7 bases at J, with 19 bases between. This CDR3 reads CASRYYQTGREQYF. The CDR3 nucleotides are TGTGCCAGCAGATACTATCAGACAGGACGGGAGCAGTACTTC.

The chain's CDR3 is CASSEVRTGDTEAFF. The CDR3, as DNA: TGTGCCAGCAGTGAAGTGAGGACAGGGGACACTGAAGCTTTCTTT. The chain recombines TRBV6-1 with TRBJ1-1; 9 bases are a match to TRBD1. This CDR3 has 15 amino acids. Germline V gene data show CDR1 as MNHNS and CDR2 as SASEGT. V dropped 1 base and J dropped 3; count of bases not matched to a gene: 3.

This chain uses TRBV11-3 with TRBJ2-5, with a tentative D call TRBD2 (6 bases). This CDR3 has 14 amino acids. Germline V lookup: CDR1 SGHNT, CDR2 YENEEA. V lost 3 bases and J lost 4, with 12 bases in between. The CDR3 loop reads CASSLGGDSETQYF. In DNA, the CDR3 is TGTGCCAGCAGCTTGGGGGGAGATTCAGAGACCCAGTACTTC. Together with reference TRBV11-3 and TRBJ2-5, the CDR3 gives the full variable domain: EAGVVQSPRYKIIEKKQPVAFWCNPISGHNTLYWYLQNLGQGPELLIRYENEEAVDDSQLPKDRFSAERLKGVDSTLKIQPAELGDSAVYLCASSLGGDSETQYFGPGTRLLVL.

Only a few counts were recorded for this clonotype. V and J are TRBV10-3 and TRBJ2-3, with 9 nucleotides matching TRBD2. Germline CDR1 ENHRY, CDR2 SYGVKD. CDR3 size: 15 residues. V was clipped by 4 bases and J by 9 bases; unmatched bases: 11. The CDR3: CAISGIAGASITQYF. The CDR3, as DNA: TGTGCCATCAGTGGGATAGCGGGGGCCTCTATAACGCAGTATTTT.

This clonotype was recorded many times. The chain uses TRBV12-3 or TRBV12-4 and TRBJ2-3; D unresolved. The V gene lost 3 bases and the J gene lost 2 bases, with 9 bases spanning the gap. The CDR3 is 14 residues long. The CDR3 is CASSFESPTDTQYF. The CDR3 DNA reads as TGTGCCAGCAGTTTTGAATCCCCCACAGATACGCAGTATTTT.

There are a few counts of this clonotype. The chain has TRBV20-1 and TRBJ2-7, with unresolved D. The germline gives CDR1 DFQATT, CDR2 SNEGSKA (reference sequence). The CDR3 runs 12 residues. Trimming stripped 1 base from V and 11 bases from J, with 15 bases between. The DNA for the CDR3 is TGCAGTGCTAGAGTTGAAGCTTACGAAGAGTACTTC. It translates to CSARVEAYEEYF.